This T cell receptor (beta chain) was observed in a study of blood T cell repertoires in COVID-19. Profiled with immunoSEQ multiplex PCR; TCRdb holds only in-frame clones, not every one. Here the sample spans 150,000 to 200,000 clones, 65% to 85% being singletons. Germline CDR1 is GTSNPN and CDR2 is SVGIG (reference sequence). Germline trimming cut 0 bases from V and 4 bases from J; bases unmatched to any gene: 6. The CDR3 runs 15 residues. This rearrangement joins TRBV30 to TRBJ2-7, with 10 bases aligning to TRBD2. Sequencing was performed on peripheral blood. This clonotype was sampled from a human donor with acute or convalescent COVID-19. The donor label of this sample is uncertain. The CDR3, as DNA: TGTGCCTGGAGTGTAACGCGACTAGCGGGTTACGAGCAGTACTTC. Protein: CAWSVTRLAGYEQYF.